This note documents a single T cell receptor beta chain sequence. Its antigen is unknown. The entry originates in a study of T cells in Graves' hyperthyroidism and ophthalmopathy. Researchers amplified the TCR beta CDR3 regions from RNA transcripts. HTBI primers were employed in a first-round RT-PCR of the TCR CDR3. TCRdb used MiXCR to reprocess the multiplex PCR reads, holding one entry per CDR3 protein. The table lists 500,000 to 650,000 distinct CDR3 sequences, about 20% of them singletons, with less than 55% in the top ten. The V gene lost 7 bases and the J gene lost 4 bases, with 18 bases spanning the gap. The CDR3 is made up of 15 amino acids. CDR1 is SGHRS and CDR2 is YFSETQ in the germline V gene. Based on clinical symptoms, serum thyroxine and TRAb, thyroid ultrasound and orbital computed tomography, diagnoses were reached. Study-wide findings and caveats: The majority of expanded thyroid clonotypes above 0.001 also appeared in blood.

The receptor's source is a middle-aged man with Graves' ophthalmopathy. Material for sequencing was blood. The V gene is TRBV5-1, the J gene TRBJ2-1; weak D call: TRBD2 (5 bases). CDR3 sequence reads: CASRRRAELYNEQFF. As DNA, the CDR3 is TGCGCCAGCCGCAGGAGAGCGGAACTTTACAATGAGCAGTTCTTC.